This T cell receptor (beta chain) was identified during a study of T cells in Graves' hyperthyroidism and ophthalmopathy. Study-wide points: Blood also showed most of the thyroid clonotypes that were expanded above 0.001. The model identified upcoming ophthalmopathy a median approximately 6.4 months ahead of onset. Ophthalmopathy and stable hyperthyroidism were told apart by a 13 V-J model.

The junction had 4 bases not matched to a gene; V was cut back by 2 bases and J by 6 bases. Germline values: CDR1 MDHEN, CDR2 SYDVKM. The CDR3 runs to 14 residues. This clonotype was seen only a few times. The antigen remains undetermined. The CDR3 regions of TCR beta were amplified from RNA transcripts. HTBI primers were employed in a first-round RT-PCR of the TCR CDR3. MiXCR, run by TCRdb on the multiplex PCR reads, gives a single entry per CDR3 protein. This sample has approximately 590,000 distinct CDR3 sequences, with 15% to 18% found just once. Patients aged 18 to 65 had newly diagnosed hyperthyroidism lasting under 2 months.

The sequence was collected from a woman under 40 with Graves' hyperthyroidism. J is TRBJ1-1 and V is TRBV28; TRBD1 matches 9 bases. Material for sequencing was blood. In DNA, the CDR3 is TGTGCCAGCAGTTTAGGGACAGGGTTTTCTGAAGCTTTCTTT. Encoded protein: CASSLGTGFSEAFF. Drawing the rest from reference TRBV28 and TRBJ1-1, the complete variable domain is DVKVTQSSRYLVKRTGEKVFLECVQDMDHENMFWYRQDPGLGLRLIYFSYDVKMKEKGDIPEGYSVSREKKERFSLILESASTNQTSMYLCASSLGTGFSEAFFGQGTRLTVV.